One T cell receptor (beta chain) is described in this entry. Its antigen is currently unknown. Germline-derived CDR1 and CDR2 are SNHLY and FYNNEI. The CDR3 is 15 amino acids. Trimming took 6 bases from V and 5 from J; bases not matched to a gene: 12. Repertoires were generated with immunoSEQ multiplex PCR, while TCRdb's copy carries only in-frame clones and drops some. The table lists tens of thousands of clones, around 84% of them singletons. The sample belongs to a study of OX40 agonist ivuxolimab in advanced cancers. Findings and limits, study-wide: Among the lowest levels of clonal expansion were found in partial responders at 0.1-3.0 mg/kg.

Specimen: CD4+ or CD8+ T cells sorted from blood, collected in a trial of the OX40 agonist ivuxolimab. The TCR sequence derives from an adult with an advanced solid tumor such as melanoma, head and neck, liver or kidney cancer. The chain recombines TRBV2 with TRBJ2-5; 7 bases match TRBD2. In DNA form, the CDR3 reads TGTGCCAGCAGGGAGATAGGGCGGGAGTGGGAGACCCAGTACTTC. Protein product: CASREIGREWETQYF.